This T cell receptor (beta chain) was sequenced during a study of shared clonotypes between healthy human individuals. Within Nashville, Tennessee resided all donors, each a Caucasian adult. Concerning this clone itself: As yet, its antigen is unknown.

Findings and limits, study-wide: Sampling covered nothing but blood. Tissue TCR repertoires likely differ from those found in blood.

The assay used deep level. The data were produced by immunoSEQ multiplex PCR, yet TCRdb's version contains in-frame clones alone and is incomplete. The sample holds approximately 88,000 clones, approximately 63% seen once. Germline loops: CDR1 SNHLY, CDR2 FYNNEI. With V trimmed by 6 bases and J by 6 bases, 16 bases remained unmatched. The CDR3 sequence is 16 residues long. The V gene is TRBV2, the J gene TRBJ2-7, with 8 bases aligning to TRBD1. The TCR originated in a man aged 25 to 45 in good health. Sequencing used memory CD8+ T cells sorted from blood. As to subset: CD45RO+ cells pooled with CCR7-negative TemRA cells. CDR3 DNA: TGTGCCAGCAGCAAAGACACCAGGGGGCAATCAGGCGAGCAGTACTTC. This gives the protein CASSKDTRGQSGEQYF.